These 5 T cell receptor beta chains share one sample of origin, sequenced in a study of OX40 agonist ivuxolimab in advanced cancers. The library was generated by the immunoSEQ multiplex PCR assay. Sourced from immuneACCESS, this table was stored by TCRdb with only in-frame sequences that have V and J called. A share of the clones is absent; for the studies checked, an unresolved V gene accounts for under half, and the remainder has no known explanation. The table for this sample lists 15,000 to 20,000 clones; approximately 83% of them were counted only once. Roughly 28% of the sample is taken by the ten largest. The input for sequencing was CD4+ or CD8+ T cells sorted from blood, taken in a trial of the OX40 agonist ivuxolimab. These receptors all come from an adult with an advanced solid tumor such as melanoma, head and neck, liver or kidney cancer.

The CDR3 sequence is CASSVHRGSYGYTF. The DNA for the CDR3 is TGTGCCAGCAGTGTACACAGGGGGTCGTATGGCTACACCTTC. This rearrangement joins TRBV27 to TRBJ1-2; TRBD1 matches at 8 bases. The V gene's germline CDR1 is MNHEY and CDR2 SMNVEV (reference sequence). The CDR3 loop spans 14 amino acids. Losses at the gene ends were 5 bases for V and 5 bases for J; bases not matched to a gene: 7.

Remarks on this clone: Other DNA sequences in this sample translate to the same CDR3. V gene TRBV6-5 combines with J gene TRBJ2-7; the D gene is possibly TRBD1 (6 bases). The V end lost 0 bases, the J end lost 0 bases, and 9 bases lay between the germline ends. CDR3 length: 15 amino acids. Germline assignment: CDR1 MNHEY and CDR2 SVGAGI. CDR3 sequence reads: CASSYSLDSSYEQYF. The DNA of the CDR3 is TGTGCCAGCAGTTACTCCTTGGACAGCTCCTACGAGCAGTACTTC.

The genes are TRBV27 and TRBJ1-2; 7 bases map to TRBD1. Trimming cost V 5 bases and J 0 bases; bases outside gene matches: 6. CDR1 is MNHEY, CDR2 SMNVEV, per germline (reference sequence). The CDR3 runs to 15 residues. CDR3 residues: CASSSRTGTNYGYTF. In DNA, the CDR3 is TGTGCCAGCAGTAGCCGGACAGGAACTAACTATGGCTACACCTTC.

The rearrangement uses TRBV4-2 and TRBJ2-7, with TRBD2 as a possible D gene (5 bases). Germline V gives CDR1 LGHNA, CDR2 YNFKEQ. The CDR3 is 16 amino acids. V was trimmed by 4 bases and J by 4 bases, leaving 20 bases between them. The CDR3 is CASSPRGSARPYEQYF. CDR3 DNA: TGTGCCAGCAGCCCAAGAGGGTCGGCGAGGCCATACGAGCAGTACTTC.

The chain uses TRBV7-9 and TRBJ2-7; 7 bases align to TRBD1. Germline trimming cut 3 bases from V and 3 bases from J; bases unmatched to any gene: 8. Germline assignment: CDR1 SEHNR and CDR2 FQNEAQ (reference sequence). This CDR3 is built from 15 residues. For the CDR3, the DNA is TGTGCCAGCAGCTTCCCATCAGGGGGTAACTACGAGCAGTACTTC. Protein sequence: CASSFPSGGNYEQYF.